The next 8 T cell receptor beta chains were all read from a single sample in a study of graft-versus-host responses after intestinal transplantation. No antigen has been assigned to these receptors. Here immunoSEQ multiplex PCR was the method, and the copy in TCRdb shows in-frame clones only, minus some. The sample shows 80,000 to 90,000 clones, under 90% of them seen only once. The sequencing used unstimulated CD4+ T cells sorted from spleen or lymph node cells, collected before intestinal transplant. The receptor set was obtained from a human donor who received an intestinal transplant.

This clone was counted only a few times. Germline is not matched at one junction end, which may reflect a read error. The gene calls are TRBV5-4 and TRBJ1-2; 8 bases are a match to TRBD1. The CDR3 length is 11 residues. From germline, CDR1 is SGHNT and CDR2 YYREEE (reference sequence). The CDR3 loop is CASSPPPQGAF. DNA for the CDR3: TGTGCCAGCAGTCCACCCCCACAGGGGGCCTTC.

V and J are TRBV4-2 and TRBJ2-5, with a weak D call TRBD2 (5 bases). V was cut by 4 bases and J by 2 bases, with 14 bases left in between. Germline V gives CDR1 LGHNA, CDR2 YNFKEQ. The CDR3 length is 15 residues. CDR3 amino acids: CASSPLSPGQETQYF. CDR3 bases: TGTGCCAGCAGCCCCCTTAGTCCGGGGCAAGAGACCCAGTACTTC.

The rearrangement uses TRBV5-6 and TRBJ1-4, with D uncertain. The V end lost 6 bases, the J end lost 5 bases, and 14 bases lay between the germline ends. In germline, CDR1 is SGHDT, CDR2 YYEEEE. The CDR3 covers 14 residues. This chain's CDR3 is CASNLQLTNEKLFF. In DNA, the CDR3 is TGTGCCAGCAACCTACAGCTAACGAATGAAAAACTGTTTTTT.

The gene calls are TRBV19 and TRBJ1-5; D not resolved. There are 13 residues in the CDR3. V was pared by 5 bases and J by 5 bases, with 10 bases between. Looked up from germline, CDR1 is LNHDA and CDR2 is SQIVND (reference sequence). The CDR3 coding sequence is TGTGCCAGTAGTCCCCCAGCGTATCAGCCCCAGCATTTT. This translates into CASSPPAYQPQHF.

The chain joins TRBV28 to TRBJ1-3; unclear D gene. V shed 2 bases and J shed 8 bases, with 13 bases lying between them. Germline V gene sequence: CDR1 MDHEN, CDR2 SYDVKM. This CDR3 region has 14 residues. The CDR3 here is CASSLTYPRDTIYF. CDR3 sequence (DNA): TGTGCCAGCAGTTTAACGTACCCGAGGGACACCATATATTTT.

The J gene is TRBJ2-5, the V gene TRBV6-6; D uncertain. With 6 bases removed from V and 4 bases from J, the gap between germline ends came to 12 bases. Germline V gives CDR1 MNHNY, CDR2 SVGAGI (reference sequence). The CDR3 is 13 residues long. DNA for the CDR3: TGTGCCAGCAGCAACTCTCCCCCAGAGACCCAGTACTTC. Translation gives CASSNSPPETQYF.

This chain uses TRBV6-1 with TRBJ2-2; D perhaps matches TRBD2 (5 bases). The CDR3 length is 13 residues. The V end lost 8 bases, the J end lost 5 bases, and 12 bases lay between the germline ends. CDR1 MNHNS and CDR2 SASEGT come from the germline V gene. Here the CDR3 DNA reads TGTGCCAGCGCCCGGGGTCCGACCGGGGAGCTGTTTTTT. Amino acids: CASARGPTGELFF.

The V and J genes are TRBV5-8 and TRBJ1-2; D perhaps matches TRBD1 (6 bases). Trimming took 4 bases from V and 4 from J, leaving 17 bases between them. This CDR3 has 15 residues. Germline-derived CDR1 and CDR2 are SGHTS and YDEGEE. CDR3 sequence: CASSVWGGEFYGYTF. CDR3 sequence (DNA): TGTGCCAGCAGCGTCTGGGGGGGCGAATTCTATGGCTACACCTTC. The full variable domain, in which reference TRBV5-8 and TRBJ1-2 provide the parts outside the CDR3, is EAGVTQSPTHLIKTRGQQATLRCSPISGHTSVYWYQQALGLGLQFLLWYDEGEERNRGNFPPRFSGRQFPNYSSELNVNALELEDSALYLCASSVWGGEFYGYTFGSGTRLTVV.